This passage covers 21 T cell receptor beta chains from one sample sequenced in a study of beta chain features in type 1 diabetes. Notes on the study in general: Researchers report that Type 1 diabetes patients had moderately but significantly shorter TCRB CDR3s across all four CD4+ subsets.

These TCRs' antigens remain unknown. cDNA synthesis used the whole RNA isolate, giving expressed TCRB sequences. Measured with immunoSEQ multiplex PCR; TCRdb has only the in-frame clones, and not every one. The table shows hundreds of thousands of clones, with more than 12% occurring only once. The sample consisted of naive CD4+ T cells from blood. The source of these receptors is a man aged 18 to 29 with type 1 diabetes.

This chain uses TRBV7-2 with TRBJ2-6; the D gene is possibly TRBD1 (7 bases). This CDR3 has 16 amino acids. The germline gives CDR1 SGHTA, CDR2 FQGNSA. V was cut by 4 bases and J by 3 bases, with 13 bases left in between. The CDR3 loop is CASSSPGGGGANVLTF. The DNA for the CDR3 is TGTGCCAGCAGCTCCCCAGGGGGAGGTGGGGCCAACGTCCTGACTTTC.

In nucleotides, the CDR3 is TGTGCCAGCAGCTTAGTCAATGAAAAACTGTTTTTT. It specifies CASSLVNEKLFF. This chain connects TRBV7-2 to TRBJ1-4; the D is unclear. Trimming took off 1 base at V and 5 bases at J, with 2 bases between the two ends. Germline V lookup: CDR1 SGHTA, CDR2 FQGNSA. The CDR3 has 12 residues. Variable domain in full (rest from reference TRBV7-2 and TRBJ1-4): GAGVSQSPSNKVTEKGKDVELRCDPISGHTALYWYRQSLGQGLEFLIYFQGNSAPDKSGLPSDRFSAERTGGSVSTLTIQRTQQEDSAVYLCASSLVNEKLFFGSGTQLSVL.

This sequence joins TRBV7-2 and TRBJ2-5, with D possibly matching TRBD2 (6 bases). Germline loops: CDR1 SGHTA, CDR2 FQGNSA. The V and J ends lost 1 base and 6 bases respectively, with 9 bases between them. This CDR3 region has 13 residues. The CDR3 here is CASSLGDSKTQYF. The CDR3 DNA reads as TGTGCCAGCAGCTTAGGGGACTCTAAGACCCAGTACTTC.

The CDR3 DNA is TGTGCCACCAGCAGAGATATCGGACAGGGGACTTTCGAGCAGTACTTC. Its translation is CATSRDIGQGTFEQYF. The rearrangement links TRBV15 to TRBJ2-7; 9 nucleotides line up with TRBD1. The CDR3 has 16 residues. From germline, CDR1 is LNHNV and CDR2 YYDKDF (reference sequence). V gave up 0 bases and J gave up 6 bases; unmatched junction bases: 9.

In this sample, this clone turned up a few times. V and J are TRBV6-5 and TRBJ2-7, with 9 bases identical to TRBD2. Germline values: CDR1 MNHEY, CDR2 SVGAGI. J gave up 5 bases and V 7 bases, and 12 bases lay outside the gene matches. The length of the CDR3 is 15 residues. DNA for the CDR3: TGTGCCAGCAAGCGGAGTAGCGGGAGCGTCCACGAGCAGTACTTC. Encoded protein: CASKRSSGSVHEQYF.

This clone showed up just a few times. V gene TRBV5-4 combines with J gene TRBJ2-7, with TRBD1 as a possible D gene (6 bases). The V end was cut by 3 bases, the J end by 7 bases, with 11 bases between. Per the germline V gene, CDR1 is SGHNT and CDR2 is YYREEE (reference sequence). The CDR3 length is 12 residues. In nucleotides, the CDR3 is TGTGCCAGCAGCTCCCACAGGGAGGAGCAGTACTTC. Encoded protein: CASSSHREEQYF.

This sequence joins TRBV27 and TRBJ2-7, with 7 nucleotides matching TRBD2. The CDR3 loop spans 14 amino acids. V lost 4 bases to trimming and J lost 0 bases; unmatched junction nucleotides: 3. Per the germline V gene, CDR1 is MNHEY and CDR2 is SMNVEV (reference sequence). DNA of the CDR3: TGTGCCAGCAGTTCGGGGGGAAGCTCCTACGAGCAGTACTTC. As protein: CASSSGGSSYEQYF.

This chain uses TRBV7-9 with TRBJ1-2, with 10 positions matching TRBD1. This CDR3 comprises 15 residues. Germline V gene lookup returns CDR1 SEHNR and CDR2 FQNEAQ (reference sequence). The junction had 6 bases not matched to a gene; V was cut back by 1 base and J by 7 bases. The CDR3 loop is CASSLGRQGAGGYTF. The CDR3 coding sequence is TGTGCCAGCAGCTTAGGGCGACAGGGGGCCGGTGGCTACACCTTC.

The CDR3 is CASSDGVDRLIYTQYF. CDR3 bases: TGTGCCAGCAGTGATGGGGTCGACAGGTTAATATATACGCAGTATTTT. The J gene is TRBJ2-3, the V gene TRBV2, with D possibly being TRBD1 (6 bases). CDR1 SNHLY and CDR2 FYNNEI come from the germline V gene. V was shortened by 3 bases and J by 7 bases, with 20 bases between the two germline ends. The CDR3 consists of 16 residues.

The chain couples TRBV10-3 to TRBJ2-7; tentatively, D is TRBD1 or TRBD2 (6 bases each). This CDR3 comprises 18 residues. Germline V lookup: CDR1 ENHRY, CDR2 SYGVKD. Trimming shortened V by 0 bases and J by 3 bases, and 21 bases separated the two germline ends. CDR3 protein: CAISESAGRRDTFYEQYF. CDR3 coding DNA: TGTGCCATCAGTGAGTCGGCGGGTAGGAGGGACACCTTCTACGAGCAGTACTTC.

CDR3 region: CASSSGQENYGYTF. CDR3 DNA: TGTGCCAGCAGCTCGGGACAGGAAAACTATGGCTACACCTTC. This sequence joins TRBV7-9 and TRBJ1-2; 8 positions match TRBD1. This CDR3 contains 14 residues. Germline V gene lookup returns CDR1 SEHNR and CDR2 FQNEAQ (reference sequence). V gave up 4 bases and J gave up 2 bases; unmatched junction bases: 3.

This clone has more than one count but fewer than ten. The chain has TRBV29-1 and TRBJ2-1; D gene unclear. CDR1 and CDR2 from the germline V gene are SQVTM and ANQGSEA. The CDR3 spans 14 residues. Trimming left V 8 bases short and J 5 bases short, with 19 bases between. In DNA, the CDR3 is TGCAGCTCCGAAGGCGGCGGCAGCAACAATGAGCAGTTCTTC. It is translated as CSSEGGGSNNEQFF.

This clone was counted only a few times. V is TRBV6-5 and J is TRBJ1-4; D is unresolved. This CDR3 spans 14 amino acids. Germline V CDR1 and CDR2: MNHEY, SVGAGI. V was cut by 6 bases and J by 1 base, with 9 bases left in between. For the CDR3, the DNA is TGTGCCAGCAGCGCTTTCGGAACTAATGAAAAACTGTTTTTT. This gives the protein CASSAFGTNEKLFF.

The chain carries TRBV10-3 and TRBJ1-1; the match to TRBD1 covers 9 bases. The CDR3 consists of 14 residues. Germline CDR1 is ENHRY and CDR2 is SYGVKD. The V segment lost 7 bases and the J segment 2 bases; nucleotides outside the gene matches: 5. As DNA, the CDR3 is TGTGCCATCACCCGGGGACAGGGAAACACTGAAGCTTTCTTT. This encodes CAITRGQGNTEAFF.

This chain links TRBV9 with TRBJ2-1; the D gene is possibly TRBD2 (5 bases). The ends were cut back, 3 bases at V and 3 bases at J, with 10 bases in the middle. The CDR3 length is 14 residues. Germline assignment: CDR1 SGDLS and CDR2 YYNGEE. CDR3 region: CASSAGLNYNEQFF. The DNA of the CDR3 is TGTGCCAGCAGCGCCGGACTCAACTACAATGAGCAGTTCTTC.

J is TRBJ1-1 and V is TRBV30; TRBD1 is a possible D gene (5 bases). The CDR3 totals 12 residues. Germline CDR1 GTSNPN, CDR2 SVGIG (reference sequence). Trimming cost V 0 bases and J 3 bases, with 5 bases left between them. CDR3 residues: CAWSVGDTEAFF. In DNA, the CDR3 is TGTGCCTGGAGTGTGGGGGACACTGAAGCTTTCTTT.

The rearrangement links TRBV28 to TRBJ2-7, with D perhaps matching TRBD2 (6 bases). This CDR3 region has 14 residues. V lost 3 bases, J lost 4 bases, and 13 bases lay in between. Germline V gene sequence: CDR1 MDHEN, CDR2 SYDVKM. CDR3 protein: CASSLDGGIYEQYF. The CDR3 DNA sequence: TGTGCCAGCAGTTTGGATGGGGGGATATACGAGCAGTACTTC.

This chain uses TRBV29-1 with TRBJ2-3; D ambiguous. Trimming shortened V by 0 bases and J by 6 bases, and 19 bases separated the two germline ends. In germline, CDR1 is SQVTM, CDR2 ANQGSEA. The CDR3 consists of 16 residues. CDR3: CSVEEALKSSRDTQYF. The CDR3 bases are TGCAGCGTTGAAGAGGCTCTGAAGAGTTCGAGGGATACGCAGTATTTT.

This clone was counted a few times. This chain joins TRBV5-6 and TRBJ2-3; D unresolved. From germline, CDR1 is SGHDT and CDR2 YYEEEE. The ends were cut back, 1 base at V and 7 bases at J, with 7 bases in the middle. This CDR3 region has 12 residues. The CDR3 protein is CASSLRPNTQYF. Written as DNA, the CDR3 is TGTGCCAGCAGCTTGCGGCCGAATACGCAGTATTTT. The full variable domain, its missing parts supplied by reference TRBV5-6 and TRBJ2-3, is DAGVTQSPTHLIKTRGQQVTLRCSPKSGHDTVSWYQQALGQGPQFIFQYYEEEERQRGNFPDRFSGHQFPNYSSELNVNALLLGDSALYLCASSLRPNTQYFGPGTRLTVL.

The chain uses TRBV29-1 and TRBJ2-2; perhaps D is TRBD1 or TRBD2 (5 bases each). Between the trimmed V and J ends, which lost 6 bases and 7 bases, there was a span of 15 bases. The CDR3 runs to 13 residues. Per germline, CDR1 SQVTM and CDR2 ANQGSEA. The CDR3 nucleotides read TGCAGCGTCGAACGGTATGGGGGCGGGGAGCTGTTTTTT. Its protein is CSVERYGGGELFF.

This sequence joins TRBV28 and TRBJ1-2; TRBD1 aligns across 12 bases. V was pared by 6 bases and J by 7 bases, with 12 bases of the junction left unmatched. Per the germline V gene, CDR1 is MDHEN and CDR2 is SYDVKM. The CDR3 is made up of 16 amino acids. The CDR3 region has the DNA TGTGCCAGCAGACTCAGGGACAGGGGGCTATCGGGTGGCTACACCTTC. This encodes CASRLRDRGLSGGYTF.